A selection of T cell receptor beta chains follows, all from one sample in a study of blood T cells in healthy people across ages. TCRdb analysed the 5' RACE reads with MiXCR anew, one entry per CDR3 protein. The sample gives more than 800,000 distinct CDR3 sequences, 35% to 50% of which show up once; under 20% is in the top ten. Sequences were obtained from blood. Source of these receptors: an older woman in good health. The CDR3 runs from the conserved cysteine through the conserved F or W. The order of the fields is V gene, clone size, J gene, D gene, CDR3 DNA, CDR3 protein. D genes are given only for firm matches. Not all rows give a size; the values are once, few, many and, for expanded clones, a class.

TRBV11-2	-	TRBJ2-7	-	TGTGCCAGCAGCTCCCAACTCTTAGCGTACGAGCAGTACTTC	CASSSQLLAYEQYF
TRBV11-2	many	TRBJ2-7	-	TGTGCCAGCAGTTTACGGGGTCCGTACGAGCAGTACTTC	CASSLRGPYEQYF
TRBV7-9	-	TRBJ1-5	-	TGTGCCTGCAGCCGGACGGGGCCCAATCAGCCCCAGCATTTT	CACSRTGPNQPQHF
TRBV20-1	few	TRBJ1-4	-	TGCAGTGCCAGAGGGGGAACTAATGAAAAACTGTTTTTT	CSARGGTNEKLFF
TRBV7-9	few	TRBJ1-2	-	TGTGCCAGCAGCTTATCATACTATGGCTACACCTTC	CASSLSYYGYTF
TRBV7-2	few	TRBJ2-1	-	TGTGCCAGCACCCTCGGTGGGCCCAGCTCCTACAATGAGCAGTTCTTC	CASTLGGPSSYNEQFF
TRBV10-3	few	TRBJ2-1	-	TGTGCCATCAGTGCCCTAGCAGACGAGCAGTTCTTC	CAISALADEQFF
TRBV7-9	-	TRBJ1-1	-	TGTGCCAGCAGCTCAACAAGGAAGGCTGAAGCTTTCTTT	CASSSTRKAEAFF
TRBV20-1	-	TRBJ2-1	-	TGCAGTAGACGTGGACAGACCAATGAGCAGTTCTTC	CSRRGQTNEQFF
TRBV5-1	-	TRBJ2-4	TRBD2	TGCGCCAGCAGCCTGCTAGCGGGAGCTCTCCAAAACATTCAGTACTTC	CASSLLAGALQNIQYF
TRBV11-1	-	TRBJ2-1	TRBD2	TGTGCCAGCAGCTTAGCGCGGACTAGCGGCAATGAGCAGTTCTTC	CASSLARTSGNEQFF
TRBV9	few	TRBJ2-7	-	TGTGCCAGCAGCGTAGGACTGGGAGCCTACGAGCAGTACTTC	CASSVGLGAYEQYF
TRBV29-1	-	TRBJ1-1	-	TGCAGCGCAACCAATCACAAACACACTGAAGCTTTCTTT	CSATNHKHTEAFF
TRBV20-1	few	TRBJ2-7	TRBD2	TGCAGTGCTCGCGGACTAGCGGGAGAGGACGAGCAGTACTTC	CSARGLAGEDEQYF
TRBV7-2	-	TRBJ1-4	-	TGTGCCAGCAGCCGGGACCCGAGGAGAGAAAAACTGTTTTTT	CASSRDPRREKLFF
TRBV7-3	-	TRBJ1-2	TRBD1	TGTGCCAGCAGCCTCACAGGGGGCTCTAATGGCTACACCTTC	CASSLTGGSNGYTF
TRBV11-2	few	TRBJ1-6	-	TGTGCCAGCAGCATCGGACCCTATCCGGATTCGCCCCTCCACTTT	CASSIGPYPDSPLHF
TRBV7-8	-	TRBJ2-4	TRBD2	TGTGCCAGCAGCTCTCCTTCTAGCGGGCGCCAAAACATTCAGTACTTC	CASSSPSSGRQNIQYF
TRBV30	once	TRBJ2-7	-	TGTGCCTGGAGTGTTACTGAGCAGTACTTC	CAWSVTEQYF
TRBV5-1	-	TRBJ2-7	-	TGCGCCAACAGCTTGGGGGGATCCTACGAGCAGTACTTC	CANSLGGSYEQYF
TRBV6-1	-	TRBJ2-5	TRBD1	TGTGCCAGCAGCTACAGGGGGTGCCAAGAGACCCAGTACTTC	CASSYRGCQETQYF
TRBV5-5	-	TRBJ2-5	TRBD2	TGTGCCAGCAGGACTAGCGAGCGCAATGAGCAGTACTTC	CASRTSERNEQYF
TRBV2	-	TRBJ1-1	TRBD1	TGTGCCAGCAGTGAAGCATCGAGAGGGGGCGCTTTCTTT	CASSEASRGGAFF
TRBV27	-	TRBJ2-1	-	TGTGCCAGCAGTCCCCCGTTGTGGAACAATGAGCAGTTCTTC	CASSPPLWNNEQFF
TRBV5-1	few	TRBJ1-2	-	TGCGCCAGCAGCTTGGAAGCAGGGTGGGGCTACACCTTC	CASSLEAGWGYTF
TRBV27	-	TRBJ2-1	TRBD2	TGTGCCAGCAGAGAGCGGGGCAGCTCCTACAATGAGCAGTTCTTC	CASRERGSSYNEQFF
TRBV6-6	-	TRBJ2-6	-	TGTGCCAGCAGCGAAAGGGATTCTGGGGCCAACGTCCTGACTTTC	CASSERDSGANVLTF
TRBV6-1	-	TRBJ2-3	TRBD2	TGTGCCAGCAGTGAAGATTTAGCGGGATTCACAGATACGCAGTATTTT	CASSEDLAGFTDTQYF
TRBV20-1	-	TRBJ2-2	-	TGCAGTGCTACCCGACATGGGCCTGACACCGGGGAGCTGTTTTTT	CSATRHGPDTGELFF
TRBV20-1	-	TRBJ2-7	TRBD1	TGCAGTGCGAGGCCTCGGGACAGGGGTTCCTACGAGCAGTACTTC	CSARPRDRGSYEQYF
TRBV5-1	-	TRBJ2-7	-	TGCGCCAGCAGCCCCTCCTTAAAGGGCAAAAACGAGCAGTACTTC	CASSPSLKGKNEQYF
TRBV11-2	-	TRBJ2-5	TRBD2	TGTGCCAGCAGCTTAGGCAGGGAGGGGGAGACCCAGTACTTC	CASSLGREGETQYF
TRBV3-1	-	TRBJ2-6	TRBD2	TGTGCCAGCAGCCAAGATTGGACTAGCGGATATGGGGCCAACGTCCTGACTTTC	CASSQDWTSGYGANVLTF